These T cell receptor beta chains were read from a single sample in a study of cytomegalovirus exposure and HLA in healthy donors. TCRdb's copy holds only in-frame clones and misses some; the assay was immunoSEQ multiplex PCR. The sample has around 76,000 clones. Source material: PBMCs. The receptor source for this set is a man aged 35-49 years in good health and CMV-seronegative. Both conserved end residues are trimmed from each CDR3. Fields, in order: J gene, V gene, CDR3 protein.

J gene: TRBJ2-3; V gene: TRBV30; CDR3 protein: AKTGSSSTDTQY
J gene: TRBJ2-2; V gene: TRBV28; CDR3 protein: ASSSGQITTGELF
J gene: TRBJ2-7; V gene: TRBV5-1; CDR3 protein: ASSLPSGGAFLGEQY
J gene: TRBJ2-5; V gene: TRBV2; CDR3 protein: ASSGAGGLLAGGSETQY
J gene: TRBJ1-2; V gene: TRBV5-5; CDR3 protein: ASSGTGSRYGYT
J gene: TRBJ2-1; V gene: TRBV6-5; CDR3 protein: ASSRTGAGNEQF
J gene: TRBJ1-5; V gene: TRBV6-1; CDR3 protein: ASSEPDQPQH
J gene: TRBJ2-5; V gene: TRBV7-8; CDR3 protein: ASSFKETQY
J gene: TRBJ1-1; V gene: TRBV29-1; CDR3 protein: SVEEVTQGYTEAF
J gene: TRBJ1-4; V gene: TRBV2; CDR3 protein: ASSRDRGNVGNEKLF
J gene: TRBJ2-3; V gene: TRBV5-1; CDR3 protein: ASSFQGAGDTQY
J gene: TRBJ2-1; V gene: TRBV15; CDR3 protein: ATSVRTSGSNEQF
J gene: TRBJ2-3; V gene: TRBV10-1; CDR3 protein: ARNGLGGTDTQY
J gene: TRBJ2-1; V gene: TRBV10-3; CDR3 protein: AISESTIADEGNEQF
J gene: TRBJ1-5; V gene: TRBV6-1; CDR3 protein: ASGKGQHNQPQH
J gene: TRBJ2-7; V gene: TRBV25-1; CDR3 protein: ASGDSGKSSYEQY
J gene: TRBJ2-3; V gene: TRBV4-2; CDR3 protein: ASRPGAGDTQY
J gene: TRBJ2-1; V gene: TRBV13; CDR3 protein: ASSSKTSGRANEQF
J gene: TRBJ2-7; V gene: TRBV7-2; CDR3 protein: ASSPQGSSYEQY
J gene: TRBJ2-3; V gene: TRBV4-3; CDR3 protein: ASSQSLAGTDTQY
J gene: TRBJ1-6; V gene: TRBV7-9; CDR3 protein: ASSPSQGKSYNSPLH
J gene: TRBJ2-5; V gene: TRBV2; CDR3 protein: ASTQGETQY
J gene: TRBJ2-1; V gene: TRBV4-3; CDR3 protein: ASSQLAGEGEQF
J gene: TRBJ2-1; V gene: TRBV6-6; CDR3 protein: ASSYSPRGPDEQF
J gene: TRBJ1-6; V gene: TRBV6-5; CDR3 protein: ASSPQGLGSPLH
J gene: TRBJ2-7; V gene: TRBV27; CDR3 protein: ASSTDRGSYEQY
J gene: TRBJ2-6; V gene: TRBV5-4; CDR3 protein: ASSRQGFYSGANVLT
J gene: TRBJ1-2; V gene: TRBV4-2; CDR3 protein: ASSQAGQGLVGYT
J gene: TRBJ2-7; V gene: TRBV19; CDR3 protein: ASSNRDRGYEQY
J gene: TRBJ2-5; V gene: TRBV7-6; CDR3 protein: ASSSGETQY
J gene: TRBJ2-7; V gene: TRBV7-9; CDR3 protein: ASSSSGTGGEQY
J gene: TRBJ2-2; V gene: TRBV6-5; CDR3 protein: ASRRTGGSAGELF
J gene: TRBJ1-1; V gene: TRBV4-3; CDR3 protein: ASSQAPSGGTEAF
J gene: TRBJ2-7; V gene: TRBV18; CDR3 protein: ASSSGTGDSYEQY
J gene: TRBJ2-5; V gene: TRBV5-4; CDR3 protein: ASSFPGGQETQY
J gene: TRBJ2-2; V gene: TRBV10-2; CDR3 protein: ASSDRGGTGELF
J gene: TRBJ1-2; V gene: TRBV6-1; CDR3 protein: ASSDRGNYGYT
J gene: TRBJ1-3; V gene: TRBV5-5; CDR3 protein: ASSSQGSSGNTIY
J gene: TRBJ2-5; V gene: TRBV19; CDR3 protein: ASSIIADNQETQY
J gene: TRBJ1-5; V gene: TRBV7-9; CDR3 protein: ASSLWQGKQH
J gene: TRBJ2-7; V gene: TRBV27; CDR3 protein: ASSLLEGHKEQY
J gene: TRBJ1-2; V gene: TRBV19; CDR3 protein: ASSKNREAGGVRDYT
J gene: TRBJ1-1; V gene: TRBV15; CDR3 protein: ATSQIPGLGGVGTEAF
J gene: TRBJ1-2; V gene: TRBV28; CDR3 protein: ASSPGGREGYGYT
J gene: TRBJ2-5; V gene: TRBV5-1; CDR3 protein: ASSSQRQETQY
J gene: TRBJ2-3; V gene: TRBV2; CDR3 protein: ASSETRGLGTDTQY
J gene: TRBJ1-5; V gene: TRBV5-1; CDR3 protein: ASSLDGLSNQPQH
J gene: TRBJ1-1; V gene: TRBV19; CDR3 protein: ATTGAARATGTEAF
J gene: TRBJ2-3; V gene: TRBV28; CDR3 protein: ASPAPGGYADTQY
J gene: -; V gene: TRBV9; CDR3 protein: ASSVSGLAGTYEQY
J gene: TRBJ2-2; V gene: TRBV9; CDR3 protein: ASSSPGQGPNTGELF
J gene: TRBJ1-1; V gene: TRBV4-2; CDR3 protein: ASSQGFLRGFTEAF
J gene: TRBJ1-1; V gene: TRBV6-6; CDR3 protein: ASIRGNTEAF